This T cell receptor beta chain was documented in a study of blood T cell repertoires in COVID-19. The ends were cut back, 0 bases at V and 1 base at J, with 7 bases in the middle. This CDR3 has 14 amino acids. The germline V gene has CDR1 SGHRS and CDR2 YFSETQ. Generated by immunoSEQ multiplex PCR, the TCRdb table keeps only in-frame clones and is missing some. The sample has 370,000 or so clones; about 89% are singletons. Sequenced: PBMCs or T cells enriched from blood (not recorded which). The V gene is TRBV5-1, the J gene TRBJ1-2; no clear D. The sequence came from a young man who had recovered from COVID-19. CDR3 sequence: CASSLEYGNYGYTF. The CDR3, as DNA: TGCGCCAGCAGCTTGGAGTACGGTAACTATGGCTACACCTTC.